The 24 T cell receptor beta chains below were found in one sample sequenced in a study of CD8 T cells in ankylosing spondylitis (dated by TCRdb to about 2017). For these TCRs, the target antigens are not known. Points the paper makes about the study in general: A TCR beta motif of several highly homologous amino acid variants appeared characteristic of blood from ankylosing spondylitis patients.

Preparation of the library involved 5' RACE. Sequencing used an Illumina HiSeq 2500. In TCRdb, the public reads were trimmed at Q25 with fastp and aligned with MiXCR, with productive beta chains retained. Every distinct CDR3 protein forms one entry, paired with its most common genes and DNA. The sample includes a few hundred thousand distinct CDR3 sequences, with around 20% observed a single time. The ten largest clones capture around 17% of the sample. The material sequenced was blood, either unsorted or a sorted T cell fraction (not recorded which). The receptor set was obtained from a male donor with ankylosing spondylitis.

Only a few counts were recorded for this clonotype. This chain joins TRBV5-5 and TRBJ2-1, with D maybe TRBD2 (5 bases). This CDR3 has 12 amino acids. The germline gives CDR1 SGHKS, CDR2 YYEKEE (reference sequence). Trimming stripped 0 bases from V and 16 bases from J, with 14 bases between. The CDR3 spells CASSLAVGEDFF. Here the CDR3 DNA reads TGTGCCAGCAGCTTGGCGGTGGGAGAGGACTTCTTC. The full variable domain, completed using reference TRBV5-5 and TRBJ2-1, is DAGVTQSPTHLIKTRGQQVTLRCSPISGHKSVSWYQQVLGQGPQFIFQYYEKEERGRGNFPDRFSARQFPNYSSELNVNALLLGDSALYLCASSLAVGEDFFGPGTRLTVL.

V and J are TRBV7-2 and TRBJ2-1; D may be TRBD1 or TRBD2 (5 bases each). The CDR3 runs to 15 residues. Per the germline V gene, CDR1 is SGHTA and CDR2 is FQGNSA. Trimming shortened V by 1 base and J by 6 bases, and 13 bases separated the two germline ends. This CDR3 is CASSLVQGVGNEQFF. CDR3 coding DNA: TGTGCCAGCAGCTTAGTTCAGGGAGTAGGCAATGAGCAGTTCTTC. The whole variable domain, filled in from reference TRBV7-2 and TRBJ2-1, reads GAGVSQSPSNKVTEKGKDVELRCDPISGHTALYWYRQSLGQGLEFLIYFQGNSAPDKSGLPSDRFSAERTGGSVSTLTIQRTQQEDSAVYLCASSLVQGVGNEQFFGPGTRLTVL.

The rearrangement uses TRBV7-3 and TRBJ2-2; TRBD1 aligns across 8 bases. The J segment lost 3 bases and the V segment lost 5 bases, leaving 5 bases of the junction unmatched. Germline V gene lookup returns CDR1 SGHTA and CDR2 FQGTGA. The CDR3 extends over 15 amino acids. In nucleotides, the CDR3 is TGTGCCAGCAGCCCAGGGGGCTGGGACACCGGGGAGCTGTTTTTT. Translating it yields CASSPGGWDTGELFF.

The rearrangement joins TRBV15 to TRBJ2-7, with TRBD2 matching 8 bases. This CDR3 is built from 15 residues. Germline V gives CDR1 LNHNV, CDR2 YYDKDF (reference sequence). The V gene end was trimmed by 1 base and the J gene end by 3 bases; junction bases not matched to a gene: 5. The CDR3 reads CATSRVPGGSYEQYF. Written as DNA, the CDR3 is TGTGCCACCAGCAGAGTGCCGGGAGGGAGCTACGAGCAGTACTTC.

This clonotype was picked up a small number of times. The chain carries TRBV4-2 and TRBJ1-6; TRBD1 is a possible D gene (6 bases). Trimming shortened V by 2 bases and J by 12 bases, and 17 bases separated the two germline ends. Per germline, CDR1 LGHNA and CDR2 YNFKEQ. The CDR3 runs to 15 residues. The CDR3 DNA reads TGTGCCAGCAGCCAACCAGGGGACGGATGGGTACCCCTCCACTTT. Translated: CASSQPGDGWVPLHF.

V is TRBV20-1 and J is TRBJ2-7, with 10 positions matching TRBD2. Germline V gives CDR1 DFQATT, CDR2 SNEGSKA (reference sequence). V was clipped by 1 base and J by 2 bases; unmatched bases: 5. The CDR3 extends over 15 amino acids. CDR3 in amino acids: CSARGGLAGAYEQYF. DNA for the CDR3: TGCAGTGCTAGAGGTGGCCTAGCGGGAGCCTACGAGCAGTACTTC.

The chain joins TRBV4-1 to TRBJ1-1, with D possibly matching TRBD1 (5 bases). Germline assignment: CDR1 MGHRA and CDR2 YSYEKL. V was trimmed by 4 bases and J by 9 bases, leaving 18 bases between them. The CDR3 has 14 residues. CDR3 residues: CASSRLGVEGKAFF. The CDR3 DNA reads as TGCGCCAGCAGCCGCCTCGGGGTGGAGGGGAAAGCTTTCTTT.

The table lists this clonotype with a few counts. The gene calls are TRBV29-1 and TRBJ2-3, with D uncertain. Germline V CDR1 and CDR2: SQVTM, ANQGSEA. Trimming left V 0 bases short and J 4 bases short, with 17 bases between. This CDR3 is 16 amino acids long. In DNA, the CDR3 is TGCAGCGTTGAAGATCGCGCAGGATCACTACCAGATACGCAGTATTTT. Translating gives CSVEDRAGSLPDTQYF.

The chain employs TRBV5-5 and TRBJ2-2; maybe TRBD1 (6 bases). CDR3 length: 14 residues. The V gene lost 2 bases and the J gene lost 8 bases, with 13 bases spanning the gap. CDR1 is SGHKS and CDR2 is YYEKEE in the germline V gene (reference sequence). CDR3 loop: CASSFQGLRGELFF. CDR3 sequence (DNA): TGTGCCAGCAGCTTCCAGGGGTTAAGGGGGGAGCTGTTTTTT.

This chain joins TRBV29-1 and TRBJ2-3; D possibly corresponds to TRBD2 (7 bases). V was clipped by 3 bases and J by 4 bases, with 14 bases between them. The CDR3 runs to 14 residues. The germline CDR1 and CDR2 sequences are SQVTM and ANQGSEA. In DNA, the CDR3 is TGCAGCGTTGAGTCCGGGGGGCATGCAGATACGCAGTATTTT. This sequence encodes CSVESGGHADTQYF.

Ten or more counts support this clonotype. V gene TRBV25-1 combines with J gene TRBJ2-2; 7 bases map to TRBD2. Germline V gene lookup returns CDR1 MGHDK and CDR2 SYGVNS. V lost 6 bases to trimming and J lost 7 bases; unmatched junction nucleotides: 8. The CDR3 consists of 14 residues. The CDR3 nucleotides are TGTGCCAGCAGGGGGGGGGTTGTGAACGGGGAGCTGTTTTTT. It yields the protein CASRGGVVNGELFF.

This clonotype was counted only a few times. The chain recombines TRBV10-3 with TRBJ2-7, with TRBD1 identical over 7 bases. Germline assignment: CDR1 ENHRY and CDR2 SYGVKD. Germline trimming cut 5 bases from V and 5 bases from J; bases unmatched to any gene: 9. The CDR3 is made up of 14 amino acids. CDR3 sequence (DNA): TGTGCCATCAGTCCTACCGCGACAGGGAACGAGCAGTACTTC. Its protein is CAISPTATGNEQYF.

The table lists this clonotype with a count of one. The chain uses TRBV6-1 and TRBJ2-7; 14 bases map to TRBD2. The trim removed 4 bases at V and 7 bases at J, leaving 6 bases unmatched. CDR1 and CDR2 (germline): MNHNS, SASEGT. The length of the CDR3 is 15 residues. CDR3 protein: CASSGGLAGGGEQYF. CDR3 nucleotide sequence: TGTGCCAGCAGTGGCGGACTAGCGGGAGGAGGAGAGCAGTACTTC.

In nucleotides, the CDR3 is TGTGCCAGCAGTTCGCCCACAGGGGATATCTTCCCTGGCTACACCTTC. Encoded protein: CASSSPTGDIFPGYTF. The chain combines TRBV6-5 with TRBJ1-2; TRBD1 aligns across 7 bases. This CDR3 is 16 amino acids long. Unmatched junction bases numbered 15, after V lost 4 bases and J lost 7 bases. Germline V CDR1 and CDR2: MNHEY, SVGAGI.

The chain carries TRBV7-8 and TRBJ1-4, with D maybe TRBD1 (6 bases). Deletions cut 4 bases from V and 3 bases from J, with 12 bases between. CDR3 size: 15 residues. Germline V gives CDR1 SGHVS, CDR2 FQNEAQ. The CDR3 coding sequence is TGTGCCAGCAGCTCCCACAGGGTCCCTAATGAAAAACTGTTTTTT. Encoded protein: CASSSHRVPNEKLFF.

This clonotype showed up just once. The CDR3 region has the DNA TGCGCCAGCAGCCTGGGGACAGCCTTTAGGGAGCAGTACTTC. This sequence encodes CASSLGTAFREQYF. This sequence joins TRBV5-1 and TRBJ2-7, with 7 bases that match TRBD1. V gave up 4 bases and J gave up 7 bases; unmatched junction bases: 11. The CDR3 length is 14 residues. The germline gives CDR1 SGHRS, CDR2 YFSETQ.

J is TRBJ1-1 and V is TRBV28; the D gene is possibly TRBD1 (5 bases). Per germline, CDR1 MDHEN and CDR2 SYDVKM. The CDR3 covers 14 residues. V lost 7 bases to trimming and J lost 1 base, with 13 bases between them. The CDR3 sequence is CASTRPGQNTEAFF. In DNA form, the CDR3 reads TGTGCCAGCACCCGTCCGGGGCAGAACACTGAAGCTTTCTTT.

V is TRBV5-1 and J is TRBJ2-1; 10 bases fit TRBD1. The CDR3 is made up of 16 amino acids. The junction had 5 bases not matched to a gene; V was cut back by 0 bases and J by 5 bases. The germline CDR1 and CDR2 sequences are SGHRS and YFSETQ. The CDR3 nucleotides read TGCGCCAGCAGCTTGGGGGGACAGGGGCCGAACAATGAGCAGTTCTTC. Translating it yields CASSLGGQGPNNEQFF.

This clonotype showed up many times. J is TRBJ2-1 and V is TRBV20-1, with 11 positions matching TRBD2. The V gene's germline CDR1 is DFQATT and CDR2 SNEGSKA (reference sequence). This CDR3 is built from 14 residues. V shed 6 bases and J 3 bases; nucleotides not matched to a gene: 4. CDR3 bases: TGCAGTGCATGGACTAGCGGGTACTACAATGAGCAGTTCTTC. It is translated as CSAWTSGYYNEQFF.

The chain is built from TRBV10-3 and TRBJ2-6; D is uncertain. Trimming shortened V by 10 bases and J by 1 base, and 11 bases separated the two germline ends. Germline CDR1 and CDR2: ENHRY and SYGVKD. The CDR3 runs to 14 residues. As DNA, the CDR3 is TGTGCCAGCGATTCAGCTTCTGGGGCCAACGTCCTGACTTTC. This sequence encodes CASDSASGANVLTF.

This clonotype occurred a few times. In DNA form, the CDR3 reads TGTGCCAGCAGTTACCACCGGGCCGACGCTCCTGGCTACACCTTC. Protein sequence: CASSYHRADAPGYTF. The rearrangement joins TRBV6-2 or TRBV6-3 to TRBJ1-2; D remains unclear. Germline CDR1 MNHEY, CDR2 SVGEGT. Deletions cut 2 bases from V and 7 bases from J, with 17 bases between. CDR3 length equals 15 residues.

This clonotype occurred a few times. The chain combines TRBV4-3 with TRBJ1-1; no clear D gene. Germline CDR1 is LGHNA and CDR2 is YSLEER. V lost 4 bases, J lost 3 bases, and 18 bases lay in between. The CDR3 is made up of 16 amino acids. CDR3 DNA: TGCGCCAGCAGCCCATCAAGAATTAGGGTGGACACTGAAGCTTTCTTT. It specifies CASSPSRIRVDTEAFF.

V usage is TRBV2 and J usage is TRBJ2-3; 9 bases align to TRBD2. V gave up 4 bases and J gave up 6 bases; unmatched junction bases: 8. CDR3 length: 15 residues. Germline V CDR1 and CDR2: SNHLY, FYNNEI. The DNA for the CDR3 is TGTGCCAGCAGTGCTAGCGGGACTGCTGCGGATACGCAGTATTTT. Translated, it gives CASSASGTAADTQYF.

V is TRBV27 and J is TRBJ1-5; D gene uncertain. CDR3 size: 15 residues. Per germline, CDR1 MNHEY and CDR2 SMNVEV (reference sequence). The V and J ends lost 3 bases and 7 bases respectively, with 16 bases between them. The CDR3: CASSFVPQSGQPQHF. The CDR3 coding sequence is TGTGCCAGCAGTTTTGTTCCACAGTCCGGGCAGCCCCAGCATTTT.